The source of this T cell receptor beta chain is a study of CD8+CD57+ T cells in acquired aplastic anemia. Study-wide background: The DNA of sorted CD4+ and CD8+ cells averaged approximately 3.3 ug.

TCR beta VDJ and CDR3 profiles were obtained from a genomic DNA template. TCRdb called the reads again in MiXCR, with one record for every CDR3 protein. The data show hundreds of thousands of distinct CDR3 sequences, with roughly 50% seen just once and 7% to 9% held by the top ten. There are 16 residues in the CDR3. Germline CDR1 and CDR2: SGHTA and FQGTGA. Trimming removed 4 bases at V and 2 bases at J, with 18 bases between. Study results and limitations: Patients and controls were not found to differ significantly in CD8+ Simpson's diversity.

With respect to this clonotype: Antigen: not known.

The sequenced sample was sorted CD4+, CD8+, or CD8+CD57+ T cells (not recorded which) from PBMCs. The chain couples TRBV7-3 to TRBJ2-7; either TRBD1 or TRBD2 may fit D (5 bases each). This receptor was obtained from a human donor with severe aplastic anemia or a healthy control (not recorded which). The CDR3 DNA follows: TGTGCCAGCAGCTCGTCACCCAGGGAGCCGGCCTACGAGCAGTACTTC. It encodes CASSSSPREPAYEQYF.